Detailed here is one T cell receptor (beta chain). What it binds is not known. This record comes from a study of T cell responses to AZD1222 COVID-19 vaccine. The repertoire was sequenced with immunoSEQ multiplex PCR; TCRdb's copy has only in-frame clones and lacks some. This sample has around 200,000 clones; 70% to 90% occur once, and the top ten carry around 8%. CDR1 is MGHRA and CDR2 is YSYEKL in the germline V gene. This CDR3 has 15 residues. The J segment lost 1 base and the V segment lost 4 bases, leaving 4 bases of the junction unmatched. Study-level points and caveats: In a largely white British group with more females than males, clonal diversity was possibly underestimated. AZD1222 recipients seropositive at baseline numbered only 5 or 6.

The chain combines TRBV4-1 with TRBJ2-7; TRBD1 matches at 10 bases. The receptor comes from an adult in good health. The specimen comprised peripheral blood, sampled on day 0 of AZD1222 vaccination. The CDR3 DNA reads TGCGCCAGCAGCCCCGACAGGGGGCGTTCCTACGAGCAGTACTTC. Encoded protein: CASSPDRGRSYEQYF.